This TCR beta chain was recovered during a study of blood T cell repertoires in COVID-19. On the study more broadly: Material from acute and convalescent COVID-19 was sourced from the United States, Italy and Spain. PBMCs, B-cell-depleted T cells, or T cells were the source of the cDNA or gDNA that made up the material.

The authors' processing: Reference gene primer amplification gave nucleated cell count estimates. Profiled with immunoSEQ multiplex PCR; TCRdb holds only in-frame clones, not every one. V and J calls and clone size come straight from that table; D and trimming were deduced from the DNA. The table has about 170,000 clones, roughly 84% seen once. The germline CDR1 and CDR2 sequences are MGHRA and YSYEKL. The ends were cut back, 1 base at V and 0 bases at J, with 12 bases in the middle. The CDR3 spans 17 residues. Sequencing input: peripheral blood. This chain links TRBV4-1 with TRBJ1-4; possible D gene TRBD1, 5 bases. The TCR was taken from a man in his 60s who had recovered from COVID-19. The CDR3 protein is CASSQGLDTTTNEKLFF. Written as DNA, the CDR3 is TGCGCCAGCAGCCAAGGTTTGGACACCACAACTAATGAAAAACTGTTTTTT.